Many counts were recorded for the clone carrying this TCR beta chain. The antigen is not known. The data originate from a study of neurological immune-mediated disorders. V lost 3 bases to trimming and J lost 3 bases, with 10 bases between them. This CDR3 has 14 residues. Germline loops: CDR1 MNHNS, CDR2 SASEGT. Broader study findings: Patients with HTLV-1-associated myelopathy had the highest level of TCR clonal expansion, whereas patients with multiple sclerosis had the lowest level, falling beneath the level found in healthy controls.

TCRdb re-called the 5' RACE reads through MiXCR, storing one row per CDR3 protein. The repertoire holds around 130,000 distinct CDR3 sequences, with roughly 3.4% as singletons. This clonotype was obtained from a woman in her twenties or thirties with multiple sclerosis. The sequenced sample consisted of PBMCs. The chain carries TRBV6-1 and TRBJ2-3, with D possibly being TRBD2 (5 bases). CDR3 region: CASSEVLVTDTQYF. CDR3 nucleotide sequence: TGTGCCAGCAGTGAGGTACTAGTGACAGATACGCAGTATTTT.